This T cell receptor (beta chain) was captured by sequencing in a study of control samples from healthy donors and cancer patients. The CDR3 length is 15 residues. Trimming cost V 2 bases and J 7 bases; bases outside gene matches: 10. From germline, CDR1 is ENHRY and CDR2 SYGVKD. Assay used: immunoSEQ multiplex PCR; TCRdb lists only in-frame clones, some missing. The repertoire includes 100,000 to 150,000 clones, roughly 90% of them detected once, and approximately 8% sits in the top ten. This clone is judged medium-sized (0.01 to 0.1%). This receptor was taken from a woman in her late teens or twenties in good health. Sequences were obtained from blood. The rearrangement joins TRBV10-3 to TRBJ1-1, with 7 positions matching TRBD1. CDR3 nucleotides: TGTGCCATCAGTGAGACCCGTGGAACAGGGGTTGAAGCTTTCTTT. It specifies CAISETRGTGVEAFF.